One sample yielded the 10 T cell receptor beta chains listed below, sequenced in a study of spatial heterogeneity in lung cancer. The time point was: sample taken at primary tumor resection. TCRdb re-called the 5' RACE reads through MiXCR, storing one row per CDR3 protein. The table lists about 35,000 distinct CDR3 sequences, around 3.1% of them singletons. Source: normal lung tissue next to the tumor, taken at surgery. These receptors came from a male donor with early-stage non-small cell lung cancer.

This clonotype showed up many times. The genes are TRBV14 and TRBJ2-2; 10 positions agree with TRBD2. V shed 0 bases and J 5 bases; nucleotides not matched to a gene: 12. The CDR3 contains 19 residues. Germline V gene lookup returns CDR1 SGHDN and CDR2 FVKESK. CDR3 loop: CASSQDPLLAGVWTGELFF. For the CDR3, the DNA is TGTGCCAGCAGCCAAGATCCCCTCCTAGCGGGAGTTTGGACCGGGGAGCTGTTTTTT.

The sample holds many counts of this clonotype. The chain employs TRBV28 and TRBJ2-5; 7 bases are shared with TRBD2. V lost 6 bases, J lost 1 base, and 8 bases stayed unmatched. The germline V gene encodes CDR1 MDHEN and CDR2 SYDVKM. The CDR3 extends over 15 amino acids. CDR3 sequence reads: CASRRASGRQETQYF. The CDR3 DNA reads as TGTGCCAGCAGGCGGGCTAGCGGCCGCCAAGAGACCCAGTACTTC.

There are many counts of this clonotype. This chain uses TRBV20-1 with TRBJ1-6; unclear D gene. Per the germline V gene, CDR1 is DFQATT and CDR2 is SNEGSKA (reference sequence). V lost 2 bases and J 5 bases, leaving 10 bases between the germline ends. The CDR3 is 14 amino acids. CDR3 residues: CSARPRQHNSPLHF. The DNA for the CDR3 is TGCAGTGCTAGACCAAGACAACATAATTCACCCCTCCACTTT.

This clonotype was recorded at least ten times. The V and J genes are TRBV20-1 and TRBJ2-2; possible D gene TRBD1, 6 bases. V was trimmed by 5 bases and J by 1 base, leaving 14 bases between them. The CDR3 has 15 residues. Germline values: CDR1 DFQATT, CDR2 SNEGSKA (reference sequence). The CDR3: CSAPTGTLNTGELFF. CDR3 bases: TGCAGTGCTCCGACCGGGACACTGAACACCGGGGAGCTGTTTTTT.

There are many counts of this clonotype. This rearrangement joins TRBV11-2 to TRBJ2-7, with a weak D call TRBD1 (5 bases). Germline CDR1 and CDR2: SGHAT and FQNNGV. This CDR3 is 14 amino acids long. Between the trimmed V and J ends, which lost 5 bases and 6 bases, there was a span of 17 bases. CDR3 nucleotides: TGTGCCAGCAGCCCCCGGGCAGGGTTCTTCGAGCAGTACTTC. Its protein is CASSPRAGFFEQYF.

This clonotype was seen repeatedly, ten times or more. J is TRBJ1-2 and V is TRBV9, with 7 bases fitting TRBD1. The CDR3 consists of 15 residues. From germline, CDR1 is SGDLS and CDR2 YYNGEE. Losses at the gene ends were 4 bases for V and 0 bases for J; bases not matched to a gene: 6. The CDR3 sequence is CASSPAGTANYGYTF. CDR3 nucleotide sequence: TGTGCCAGCAGCCCAGCAGGGACAGCTAACTATGGCTACACCTTC.

The chain couples TRBV21-1 to TRBJ2-7. TRBV21-1 is an annotated pseudogene. This CDR3 comprises 15 residues. Here the CDR3 DNA reads TGTGCCAGCAGCAAAGAGGAAGAGTGGTCCTACGAGCAGTACTTC. Amino acid sequence: CASSKEEEWSYEQYF.

There are many counts of this clonotype. The V and J genes are TRBV12-3 or TRBV12-4 and TRBJ1-1; unclear D gene. Between the trimmed V and J ends, which lost 8 bases and 1 base, there was a span of 2 bases. The CDR3 runs 10 residues. The CDR3 DNA is TGTGCCAGCGCGAACACTGAAGCTTTCTTT. This codes for CASANTEAFF.

This clonotype occurred many times. The V gene is TRBV7-9, the J gene TRBJ1-1; no definite D call. Germline assignment: CDR1 SEHNR and CDR2 FQNEAQ (reference sequence). This CDR3 spans 15 amino acids. Deletions cut 2 bases from V and 0 bases from J, with 10 bases between. The CDR3 protein is CASSLSIGVNTEAFF. CDR3 DNA: TGTGCCAGCAGCTTATCCATAGGTGTGAACACTGAAGCTTTCTTT.

This clonotype was detected many times. The V call is TRBV10-3, the J call TRBJ1-2, with D perhaps TRBD1 (6 bases). The V end lost 10 bases, the J end lost 6 bases, and 12 bases lay between the germline ends. CDR1 and CDR2 (germline): ENHRY, SYGVKD. The CDR3 runs 11 residues. The CDR3 loop is CATTGRDGYTF. CDR3 nucleotide sequence: TGTGCCACCACAGGGCGCGATGGCTACACCTTC.